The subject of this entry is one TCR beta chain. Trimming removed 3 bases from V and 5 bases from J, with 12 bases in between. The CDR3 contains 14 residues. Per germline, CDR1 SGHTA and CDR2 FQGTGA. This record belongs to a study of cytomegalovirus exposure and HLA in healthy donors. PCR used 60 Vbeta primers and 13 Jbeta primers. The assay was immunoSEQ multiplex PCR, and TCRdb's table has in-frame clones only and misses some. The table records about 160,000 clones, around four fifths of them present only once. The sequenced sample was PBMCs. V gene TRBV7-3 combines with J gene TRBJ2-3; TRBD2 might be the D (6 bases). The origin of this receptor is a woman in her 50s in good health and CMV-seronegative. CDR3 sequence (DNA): TGTGCCAGCAGCTTCGGTCGGGAGAGAGATACGCAGTATTTT. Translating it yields CASSFGRERDTQYF.